This T cell receptor (beta chain) emerged from a study of CD8 T cells in Susac syndrome. With random hexamers, about 0.45 to 1 ug RNA was reverse transcribed. The TCR beta CDR3 was amplified by immunoSEQ multiplex PCR across 54 Vbeta, 13 Jbeta. TCRdb used MiXCR to reprocess the immunoSEQ multiplex PCR reads, holding one entry per CDR3 protein. The sample includes 100,000 to 150,000 distinct CDR3 sequences, more than 85% of them seen just once. The CDR3 covers 12 residues. CDR1 and CDR2 from the germline V gene are MNHNS and SASEGT. TCR beta sequencing was performed on blood CD8+ and CD4+ T cells. The multiple sclerosis control cohort comprised treatment-naive individuals presenting with stable or active relapsing-remitting disease.

Input material: CD4+ T cells from PBMCs. The receptor was derived from a human donor with multiple sclerosis. The J gene is TRBJ2-1, the V gene TRBV6-1; tentatively, D is TRBD2 (5 bases). Here the CDR3 DNA reads TGTGGAGTACTAGAATCCGTCAATGAGCAGTTCTTC. Its translation is CGVLESVNEQFF.